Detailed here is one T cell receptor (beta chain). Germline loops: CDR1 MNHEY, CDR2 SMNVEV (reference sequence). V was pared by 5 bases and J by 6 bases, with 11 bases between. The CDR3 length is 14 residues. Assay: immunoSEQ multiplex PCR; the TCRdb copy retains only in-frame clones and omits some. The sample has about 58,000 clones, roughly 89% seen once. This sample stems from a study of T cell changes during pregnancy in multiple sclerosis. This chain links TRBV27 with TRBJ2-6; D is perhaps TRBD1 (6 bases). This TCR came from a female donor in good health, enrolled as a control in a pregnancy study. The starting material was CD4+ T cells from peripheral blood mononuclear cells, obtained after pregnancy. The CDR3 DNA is TGTGCCAGCAGTATACAGGGTGAGGCCAACGTCCTGACTTTC. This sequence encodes CASSIQGEANVLTF.